A single sample is the source of the 9 T cell receptor beta chains below, sequenced in a study of blood T cell repertoires in COVID-19. Method: immunoSEQ multiplex PCR; TCRdb's copy keeps in-frame clones and lacks some. The sample holds roughly 70,000 clones, 80% seen once. Sequencing used peripheral blood. All receptors come from a man aged 70-80 years who had recovered from COVID-19.

V usage is TRBV15 and J usage is TRBJ1-1, with D tentatively TRBD1 (5 bases). V dropped 0 bases and J dropped 5 bases, with 10 bases sitting between them. The CDR3 covers 14 residues. Germline loops: CDR1 LNHNV, CDR2 YYDKDF (reference sequence). The CDR3 DNA follows: TGTGCCACCAGCAGAGATGCAGGGCTAACTGAAGCTTTCTTT. Its protein is CATSRDAGLTEAFF.

This chain uses TRBV19 with TRBJ2-3; 9 nucleotides agree with TRBD2. Per the germline V gene, CDR1 is LNHDA and CDR2 is SQIVND (reference sequence). The CDR3 length is 18 residues. Trimming took 6 bases from V and 3 from J; bases not matched to a gene: 16. CDR3 loop: CASSTGPTASGTTDTQYF. The CDR3 DNA reads as TGTGCCAGTAGCACAGGTCCAACGGCTAGCGGGACGACAGATACGCAGTATTTT.

The rearrangement links TRBV24-1 to TRBJ2-7, with D possibly matching TRBD1 (6 bases). This CDR3 is built from 14 residues. Trimming cost V 4 bases and J 1 base, with 10 bases left between them. CDR1 and CDR2 (germline): KGHDR, SFDVKD. This chain's CDR3 is CATSEQGSSYEQYF. CDR3 DNA sequence: TGTGCCACCAGTGAGCAGGGGTCTTCCTACGAGCAGTACTTC.

V is TRBV6-2 or TRBV6-3 and J is TRBJ2-5; 7 nucleotides match TRBD1. The CDR3 contains 15 residues. Looked up from germline, CDR1 is MNHEY and CDR2 is SVGEGT. The junction had 6 bases not matched to a gene; V was cut back by 4 bases and J by 1 base. The CDR3, as DNA: TGTGCCAGCAGTTCCTTCTGGACAGGCCAAGAGACCCAGTACTTC. Amino acid sequence: CASSSFWTGQETQYF.

This chain links TRBV7-2 with TRBJ2-7; 7 bases fit TRBD1. Per the germline V gene, CDR1 is SGHTA and CDR2 is FQGNSA. J gave up 3 bases and V 2 bases, and 4 bases lay outside the gene matches. The CDR3 length is 14 residues. The CDR3: CASSLQRDSYEQYF. The CDR3 bases are TGTGCCAGCAGCTTACAGAGGGACAGCTACGAGCAGTACTTC.

This chain links TRBV5-5 with TRBJ2-3; D is possibly TRBD2 (5 bases). CDR3 length equals 13 residues. Germline-derived CDR1 and CDR2 are SGHKS and YYEKEE (reference sequence). Trimming cost V 3 bases and J 0 bases, with 5 bases left between them. The CDR3 spells CASSSSSTDTQYF. The CDR3 region has the DNA TGTGCCAGCAGCTCTAGCAGCACAGATACGCAGTATTTT.

The chain links TRBV5-1 to TRBJ2-5, with 12 nucleotides matching TRBD2. The length of the CDR3 is 15 residues. CDR1 SGHRS and CDR2 YFSETQ come from the germline V gene. V shed 4 bases, J shed 8 bases, and the junction held 9 bases outside the gene matches. The CDR3 DNA reads as TGCGCCAGCAGCCCAGCTAGCGGGAGGGCCTTTACCCAGTACTTC. Its protein is CASSPASGRAFTQYF.

The chain employs TRBV28 and TRBJ1-3; TRBD1 matches 10 bases. Germline loops: CDR1 MDHEN, CDR2 SYDVKM. The CDR3 is made up of 15 amino acids. V was clipped by 6 bases and J by 8 bases; unmatched bases: 10. The DNA for the CDR3 is TGTGCCAGCAGAATACGACAGGGGGCTCCATACACCATATATTTT. It specifies CASRIRQGAPYTIYF.

The chain employs TRBV11-2 and TRBJ1-1; D gene uncertain. The CDR3 is 15 amino acids. CDR1 is SGHAT, CDR2 FQNNGV, per germline. Trimming shortened V by 0 bases and J by 4 bases, and 12 bases separated the two germline ends. The CDR3 DNA sequence: TGTGCCAGCAGCTTAGATCGTGCGGTCCGCACTGAAGCTTTCTTT. It is translated as CASSLDRAVRTEAFF. The complete variable domain, with remaining parts taken from reference TRBV11-2 and TRBJ1-1, reads EAGVAQSPRYKIIEKRQSVAFWCNPISGHATLYWYQQILGQGPKLLIQFQNNGVVDDSQLPKDRFSAERLKGVDSTLKIQPAKLEDSAVYLCASSLDRAVRTEAFFGQGTRLTVV.